The 10 T cell receptor beta chains in this list originate from one sample, sequenced in a study of T-cell reconstitution after alpha-beta-depleted transplantation in children. As it was prepared, the TCRbeta library received unique molecular identifiers. From the PCR reads, TCRdb called clonotypes with MiXCR, one entry per CDR3 protein. Here the sample spans around 490,000 distinct CDR3 sequences, about an eighth being singletons. Sample: PBMCs, mostly from graft donor cells, taken 180 days after TCRalphabeta/CD19-depleted stem cell transplant. The source of these receptors is a female patient aged 2-9 years who had a stem cell transplant for aplastic anemia, so the T cells may come from the graft donor.

In this sample, this clonotype turned up a few times. The rearrangement links TRBV30 to TRBJ1-1; no clear D. Trimming cost V 7 bases and J 8 bases, with 14 bases left between them. Germline assignment: CDR1 GTSNPN and CDR2 SVGIG (reference sequence). The CDR3 extends over 11 amino acids. CDR3 region: CASGVSGEAFF. The CDR3 DNA follows: TGTGCCTCGGGCGTGTCGGGAGAAGCTTTCTTT.

On this clonotype: The junction departs from the called germline gene at one end, perhaps through a read error. The chain has TRBV20-1 and TRBJ2-1, with TRBD2 matching 9 bases. The CDR3 totals 17 residues. Germline V gene lookup returns CDR1 DFQATT and CDR2 SNEGSKA (reference sequence). The CDR3 nucleotides read TGCTGTGCTAGAGATTTCGAGATAGCGGGAGAGCGCAATGAGCAGTTCTTC. Amino acid sequence: CCARDFEIAGERNEQFF.

V is TRBV24-1 and J is TRBJ2-1, with TRBD1 matching over 9 bases. The CDR3 spans 17 residues. Trimming cost V 4 bases and J 3 bases; bases outside gene matches: 9. Germline V CDR1 and CDR2: KGHDR, SFDVKD. CDR3 protein: CATSDVTGTGNYNEQFF. Here the CDR3 DNA reads TGTGCCACCAGTGACGTTACCGGGACAGGGAACTACAATGAGCAGTTCTTC.

This clonotype was seen only a few times. The CDR3, as DNA: TGTGCCAGCAGTGACAGGGGCGCAATCTACGAGCAGTACGTC. The encoded protein is CASSDRGAIYEQYV. V is TRBV6-1 and J is TRBJ2-7; D is possibly TRBD1 (6 bases). Trimming pared 3 bases from V and 3 bases from J, leaving 12 bases between. Germline-derived CDR1 and CDR2 are MNHNS and SASEGT. The CDR3 extends over 14 amino acids.

This clonotype was seen once. The chain combines TRBV19 with TRBJ2-1, with TRBD1 matching over 12 bases. The ends lost 2 bases at V and 8 bases at J; junction bases unmatched: 1. CDR3 size: 14 residues. The germline gives CDR1 LNHDA, CDR2 SQIVND (reference sequence). CDR3 loop: CASSIRDRGHEQFF. For the CDR3, the DNA is TGTGCCAGTAGTATACGGGACAGGGGGCATGAGCAGTTCTTC. The full variable domain, with the rest looked up from reference TRBV19 and TRBJ2-1, is DGGITQSPKYLFRKEGQNVTLSCEQNLNHDAMYWYRQDPGQGLRLIYYSQIVNDFQKGDIAEGYSVSREKKESFPLTVTSAQKNPTAFYLCASSIRDRGHEQFFGPGTRLTVL.

This clonotype has only a few counts. The rearrangement joins TRBV11-2 to TRBJ2-1, with 14 bases identical to TRBD2. CDR1 and CDR2 (germline): SGHAT, FQNNGV. This CDR3 comprises 18 residues. The V and J ends lost 5 bases and 8 bases, in that order; junction bases with no gene match: 14. CDR3 in amino acids: CASSPGLAGALYLDEQFF. CDR3 DNA sequence: TGTGCCAGCAGCCCGGGACTAGCGGGAGCCCTTTATTTGGATGAGCAGTTCTTC. The complete variable domain, with remaining parts taken from reference TRBV11-2 and TRBJ2-1, reads EAGVAQSPRYKIIEKRQSVAFWCNPISGHATLYWYQQILGQGPKLLIQFQNNGVVDDSQLPKDRFSAERLKGVDSTLKIQPAKLEDSAVYLCASSPGLAGALYLDEQFFGPGTRLTVL.

This clonotype was counted a few times. The J gene is TRBJ2-3, the V gene TRBV24-1; D unresolved. The CDR3 spans 14 residues. V was clipped by 5 bases and J by 11 bases, with 19 bases between them. Per the germline V gene, CDR1 is KGHDR and CDR2 is SFDVKD. CDR3 sequence: CATSAALGSIGQYF. In DNA form, the CDR3 reads TGTGCCACCAGTGCCGCCTTAGGGTCCATCGGGCAGTATTTT.

This clonotype occurred a few times. The J gene is TRBJ1-2, the V gene TRBV5-1; 9 bases are shared with TRBD1. CDR1 is SGHRS, CDR2 YFSETQ, per germline. The trim removed 3 bases at V and 8 bases at J, leaving 11 bases unmatched. CDR3 length: 15 residues. CDR3 region: CASSSQPGQGPGYTF. The CDR3 nucleotides read TGCGCCAGCAGCTCGCAGCCGGGACAGGGACCCGGCTACACCTTC.

The gene calls are TRBV6-5 and TRBJ2-7; no reliable D call. Germline loops: CDR1 MNHEY, CDR2 SVGAGI. This CDR3 comprises 12 residues. Trimming removed 1 base at V and 4 bases at J, with 5 bases between. CDR3 region: CASSYYGYEQYF. The DNA for the CDR3 is TGTGCCAGCAGTTACTACGGGTACGAGCAGTACTTC.

This clonotype was picked up a small number of times. This sequence joins TRBV7-2 and TRBJ2-1, with D perhaps TRBD1 (6 bases). V dropped 5 bases and J dropped 1 base, with 12 bases sitting between them. CDR3 length: 15 amino acids. CDR1 and CDR2 (germline): SGHTA, FQGNSA. CDR3 nucleotide sequence: TGTGCCAGCAGCCCTACCGACAGGTCCTACAATGAGCAGTTCTTC. Protein product: CASSPTDRSYNEQFF.